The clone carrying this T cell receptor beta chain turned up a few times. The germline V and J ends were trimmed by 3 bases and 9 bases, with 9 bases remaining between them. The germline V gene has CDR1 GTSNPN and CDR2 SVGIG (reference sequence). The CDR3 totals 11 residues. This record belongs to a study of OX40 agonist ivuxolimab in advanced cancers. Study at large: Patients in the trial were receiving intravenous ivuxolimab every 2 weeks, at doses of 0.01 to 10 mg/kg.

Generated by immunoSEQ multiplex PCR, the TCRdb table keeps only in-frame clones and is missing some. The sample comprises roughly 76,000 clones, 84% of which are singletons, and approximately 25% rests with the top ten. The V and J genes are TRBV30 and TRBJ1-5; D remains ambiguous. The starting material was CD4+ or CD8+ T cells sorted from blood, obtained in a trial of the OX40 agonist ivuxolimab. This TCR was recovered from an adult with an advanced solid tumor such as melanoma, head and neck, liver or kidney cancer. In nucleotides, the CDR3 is TGTGCCTGGAGCTTAGGCGGGCCCCAGCATTTT. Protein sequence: CAWSLGGPQHF.